Presented here are 32 T cell receptor beta chains from one specimen sequenced in a study of blood T cells in healthy people across ages. A J-beta primer mix and a sample-barcoded 5' primer were used in a second PCR of roughly 7 to 12 cycles. TCRdb re-derived calls from the 5' RACE reads in MiXCR, one entry per CDR3 protein. Of 650,000 to 1,000,000 distinct CDR3 sequences in the sample, about 34% were seen once. The source material was blood. The receptors here all came from a young man in good health.

This clonotype has at least ten counts. The V call is TRBV4-3, the J call TRBJ2-3; no clear D gene. The CDR3 runs 14 residues. The V end was cut by 3 bases, the J end by 1 base, with 8 bases between. CDR1 is LGHNA and CDR2 is YSLEER in the germline V gene. CDR3 nucleotides: TGCGCCAGCAGCCATGAACGGGGCACAGATACGCAGTATTTT. Encoded protein: CASSHERGTDTQYF.

This clonotype came up a few times. The V call is TRBV10-3, the J call TRBJ2-3; TRBD2 matches at 10 bases. J lost 5 bases, V lost 10 bases, and 9 bases had no gene match. Germline V CDR1 and CDR2: ENHRY, SYGVKD. The CDR3 has 14 amino acids. The CDR3 DNA reads TGTGCCACTTGGGGGACTAGCGAGGGAGATACGCAGTATTTT. Its protein product is CATWGTSEGDTQYF.

The chain uses TRBV6-6 and TRBJ2-7, with 8 bases lining up with TRBD1. J gave up 1 base and V 2 bases, and 7 bases lay outside the gene matches. The germline V gene encodes CDR1 MNHNY and CDR2 SVGAGI (reference sequence). CDR3 size: 16 residues. CDR3 in amino acids: CASSYGTGQGSYEQYF. The CDR3 nucleotides read TGTGCCAGCAGTTACGGCACCGGACAGGGATCCTACGAGCAGTACTTC.

Comment on this clonotype: A single base separates this from a much larger clone, so it may be a read error. The V and J genes are TRBV12-3 or TRBV12-4 and TRBJ2-3; the D is unclear. Deletions cut 7 bases from V and 2 bases from J, with 10 bases between. CDR3 size: 13 residues. CDR3 protein: CASIYDHTDTQYF. The DNA for the CDR3 is TGTGCCAGCATCTACGACCACACAGATACGCAGTATTTT.

This clonotype occurred a few times. The chain carries TRBV5-1 and TRBJ1-2; the D gene is possibly TRBD1 (6 bases). Between the trimmed V and J ends, which lost 4 bases and 5 bases, there was a span of 18 bases. CDR3 length equals 15 residues. In germline, CDR1 is SGHRS, CDR2 YFSETQ. The CDR3 loop is CASSNAGTSIYGYTF. The CDR3 bases are TGCGCCAGCAGCAATGCCGGGACATCAATATATGGCTACACCTTC. The full variable domain, with the rest looked up from reference TRBV5-1 and TRBJ1-2, is KAGVTQTPRYLIKTRGQQVTLSCSPISGHRSVSWYQQTPGQGLQFLFEYFSETQRNKGNFPGRFSGRQFSNSRSEMNVSTLELGDSALYLCASSNAGTSIYGYTFGSGTRLTVV.

The chain carries TRBV10-3 and TRBJ2-7; D unresolved. V lost 2 bases and J 7 bases, leaving 9 bases between the germline ends. Germline assignment: CDR1 ENHRY and CDR2 SYGVKD. CDR3 length equals 12 residues. The chain's CDR3 is CAISEREYEQYF. In DNA, the CDR3 is TGTGCCATCAGTGAGAGAGAGTATGAGCAGTACTTC.

The chain recombines TRBV7-9 with TRBJ2-7, with D unresolved. This CDR3 is built from 12 residues. V lost 7 bases and J 1 base, leaving 8 bases between the germline ends. In germline, CDR1 is SEHNR, CDR2 FQNEAQ (reference sequence). CDR3 sequence (DNA): TGTGCCAGCAACTCTCTATCCTACGAGCAGTACTTC. Translated, it gives CASNSLSYEQYF.

This clonotype was observed a few times. The genes are TRBV6-2 or TRBV6-3 and TRBJ1-4, with D uncertain. Trimming shortened V by 8 bases and J by 12 bases, and 10 bases separated the two germline ends. Germline CDR1 MNHEY, CDR2 SVGEGT. The CDR3 has 10 residues. The DNA for the CDR3 is TGTGCCAGCGGCGCCACGGAACTGTTTTTT. Amino acid sequence: CASGATELFF.

This clonotype came up a few times. The chain combines TRBV10-3 with TRBJ2-5; 8 nucleotides match TRBD2. The CDR3 loop spans 17 amino acids. In germline, CDR1 is ENHRY, CDR2 SYGVKD. The V gene end was trimmed by 3 bases and the J gene end by 1 base; junction bases not matched to a gene: 10. The CDR3 nucleotides read TGTGCCATCAGTGACCCGGGGAAGCGGGGGAGCCAAGAGACCCAGTACTTC. Translation gives CAISDPGKRGSQETQYF.

This clonotype has a handful of counts. The V call is TRBV4-3, the J call TRBJ1-2, with 12 bases lining up with TRBD1. The CDR3 is made up of 15 amino acids. Germline V gives CDR1 LGHNA, CDR2 YSLEER. Trimming took 3 bases from V and 6 from J; bases not matched to a gene: 5. The CDR3 is CASSHAGTGGDGYTF. CDR3 nucleotide sequence: TGCGCCAGCAGCCATGCCGGGACAGGGGGCGATGGCTACACCTTC.

A single count supports this clonotype. It may be a read error: a sequence one base away is much more abundant. The genes are TRBV21-1 and TRBJ2-3. TRBV21-1 is a recognized pseudogene. The CDR3 has 16 residues. The CDR3 reads CASSKECQRRADTQYF. Written as DNA, the CDR3 is TGTGCCAGCAGCAAAGAGTGCCAGAGAAGAGCAGATACGCAGTATTTT.

The table lists this clonotype with many counts. The rearrangement uses TRBV5-1 and TRBJ2-6, with D uncertain. This CDR3 has 16 residues. Trimming removed 3 bases from V and 0 bases from J, with 10 bases in between. Germline-derived CDR1 and CDR2 are SGHRS and YFSETQ. The CDR3 DNA follows: TGCGCCAGCAGCTATACACATGCCTCTGGGGCCAACGTCCTGACTTTC. Amino acids: CASSYTHASGANVLTF.

The V call is TRBV6-6, the J call TRBJ2-7; 9 bases match TRBD1. This CDR3 has 16 residues. Germline V gives CDR1 MNHNY, CDR2 SVGAGI (reference sequence). V trimming: 0 bases; J trimming: 5 bases; junction bases outside the gene matches: 8. DNA of the CDR3: TGTGCCAGCAGTTACTCTTTCGCAACAGGGGGCAACGAGCAGTACTTC. Its translation: CASSYSFATGGNEQYF.

As concerns this clonotype: A much larger clonotype is one base distant, so this may be a read error. This chain uses TRBV12-3 or TRBV12-4 with TRBJ1-2; 8 bases are shared with TRBD1. The CDR3 loop spans 14 amino acids. CDR3 loop: CAGRPGGRGYGYTF. The CDR3 DNA follows: TGTGCCGGCAGGCCAGGGGGCCGCGGCTATGGCTACACCTTC.

This clonotype was seen more than once but under ten times. V and J are TRBV12-3 or TRBV12-4 and TRBJ2-5; D unclear. The CDR3 loop spans 14 amino acids. Deletions cut 2 bases from V and 11 bases from J, with 18 bases between. The CDR3: CASSLLTGEGEQYF. Written as DNA, the CDR3 is TGTGCCAGCAGTTTATTGACTGGGGAAGGTGAGCAGTACTTC.

In this sample, this clonotype turned up a few times. The CDR3: CAISGEPNNSPLHF. CDR3 DNA sequence: TGTGCCATCAGCGGGGAACCCAATAATTCACCCCTCCACTTT. The rearrangement uses TRBV10-3 and TRBJ1-6; D remains unclear. CDR1 is ENHRY and CDR2 is SYGVKD in the germline V gene. V gave up 6 bases and J gave up 5 bases, with 11 bases separating them. The CDR3 runs to 14 residues.

The J gene is TRBJ1-1, the V gene TRBV4-3, with TRBD1 as a possible D gene (5 bases). The V gene lost 0 bases and the J gene lost 4 bases, with 15 bases spanning the gap. Germline CDR1 LGHNA, CDR2 YSLEER. The CDR3 spans 16 residues. CDR3 in amino acids: CASSQEGGRGATEAFF. For the CDR3, the DNA is TGCGCCAGCAGCCAAGAGGGAGGTAGGGGTGCCACTGAAGCTTTCTTT.

This clonotype has more than one count but fewer than ten. The V gene is TRBV14, the J gene TRBJ1-4; 8 nucleotides align to TRBD1. The CDR3 is 14 residues long. The V and J ends lost 3 bases and 10 bases, in that order; junction bases with no gene match: 7. Germline CDR1 is SGHDN and CDR2 is FVKESK. This CDR3 reads CASSQQGAGGKLFF. CDR3 coding DNA: TGTGCCAGCAGCCAGCAGGGGGCCGGTGGAAAACTGTTTTTT.

A single count supports this clonotype. The V call is TRBV7-9, the J call TRBJ2-1; D remains ambiguous. The germline CDR1 and CDR2 sequences are SEHNR and FQNEAQ (reference sequence). CDR3 length: 14 residues. The ends were cut back, 5 bases at V and 8 bases at J, with 16 bases in the middle. CDR3 residues: CASSPGLSVHEQFF. In nucleotides, the CDR3 is TGTGCCAGCAGCCCGGGCCTCAGCGTGCATGAGCAGTTCTTC.

V is TRBV7-7 and J is TRBJ2-3; D unresolved. This CDR3 region has 15 residues. Germline CDR1 SSHAT, CDR2 FNYEAQ (reference sequence). V was shortened by 4 bases and J by 1 base, with 12 bases between the two germline ends. CDR3 region: CASSSEEGGTDTQYF. CDR3 nucleotides: TGTGCCAGCAGCTCCGAGGAAGGTGGCACAGATACGCAGTATTTT.

The sample holds a few counts of this clonotype. The rearrangement joins TRBV12-3 or TRBV12-4 to TRBJ1-1; no clear D. This CDR3 contains 15 residues. V lost 6 bases and J lost 0, with 14 bases in between. CDR3 DNA sequence: TGTGCCAGCAGCCCGGAAGTGATCATGAACACTGAAGCTTTCTTT. Its translation is CASSPEVIMNTEAFF.

The chain recombines TRBV7-2 with TRBJ2-3; 7 nucleotides line up with TRBD1. The CDR3 loop spans 13 amino acids. Germline V gene lookup returns CDR1 SGHTA and CDR2 FQGNSA. With V trimmed by 8 bases and J by 4 bases, 6 bases remained unmatched. The chain's CDR3 is CASGRQGPDTQYF. CDR3 DNA sequence: TGTGCCAGCGGACGACAGGGCCCAGATACGCAGTATTTT.

The table lists this clonotype with a few counts. Sequence at one end of the junction differs from germline and may be a read error. The genes are TRBV11-2 and TRBJ2-3; 9 bases align to TRBD2. The length of the CDR3 is 16 residues. CDR1 and CDR2 (germline): SGHAT, FQNNGV. CDR3 loop: CVSSSLAGALTDTQYF. The CDR3 nucleotides read TGTGTCAGCAGCTCTTTAGCGGGGGCCCTCACAGATACGCAGTATTTT.

The chain recombines TRBV12-3 or TRBV12-4 with TRBJ2-2; the D gene is possibly TRBD1 (6 bases). The CDR3 spans 13 residues. Trimming removed 3 bases at V and 8 bases at J, with 10 bases between. The CDR3 loop is CASSLGARGELFF. The DNA for the CDR3 is TGTGCCAGCAGTTTGGGGGCACGGGGGGAGCTGTTTTTT.

The V call is TRBV12-3 or TRBV12-4, the J call TRBJ2-7, with D maybe TRBD1 (6 bases). Trimming took off 5 bases at V and 3 bases at J, with 14 bases between the two ends. The CDR3 totals 14 residues. The CDR3 nucleotides read TGTGCCAGCAGTGTTGGGGGCAGTGTCTACGAGCAGTACTTC. Protein: CASSVGGSVYEQYF.

The CDR3 DNA is TGTGCCAGCAGCTTGGGGCTCCGGGACCAGCCCCAGCATTTT. It is translated as CASSLGLRDQPQHF. The V call is TRBV5-6, the J call TRBJ1-5, with a weak D call TRBD1 (5 bases). Germline lookup yields CDR1 SGHDT and CDR2 YYEEEE. V was cut by 0 bases and J by 7 bases, with 11 bases left in between. The length of the CDR3 is 14 residues.

Only one count was recorded for this clonotype. This rearrangement joins TRBV5-1 to TRBJ1-1; D not resolved. The germline gives CDR1 SGHRS, CDR2 YFSETQ. V was pared by 2 bases and J by 1 base, with 9 bases between. The CDR3 runs to 14 residues. The CDR3 DNA follows: TGCGCCAGCAGCTTTGAGGAAGGGAACACTGAAGCTTTCTTT. Translated, it gives CASSFEEGNTEAFF. The variable domain in full, completed from reference TRBV5-1 and TRBJ1-1, reads KAGVTQTPRYLIKTRGQQVTLSCSPISGHRSVSWYQQTPGQGLQFLFEYFSETQRNKGNFPGRFSGRQFSNSRSEMNVSTLELGDSALYLCASSFEEGNTEAFFGQGTRLTVV.

This clonotype has a handful of counts. CDR3 sequence: CASSLIGINYGYTF. CDR3 DNA: TGTGCCAGCAGCTTAATAGGGATTAACTATGGCTACACCTTC. J is TRBJ1-2 and V is TRBV7-9, with D hard to call. Per the germline V gene, CDR1 is SEHNR and CDR2 is FQNEAQ (reference sequence). CDR3 length equals 14 residues. Trimming took 2 bases from V and 1 from J, leaving 8 bases between them.

This chain connects TRBV12-3 or TRBV12-4 to TRBJ1-3, with D unclear. V was clipped by 7 bases and J by 0 bases, with 4 bases between them. This CDR3 is built from 12 residues. CDR3 sequence (DNA): TGTGCCAGCACCAACTCTGGAAACACCATATATTTT. Residues: CASTNSGNTIYF.

The chain recombines TRBV7-2 with TRBJ1-2; 7 bases match TRBD1. Germline lookup yields CDR1 SGHTA and CDR2 FQGNSA. The J segment lost 4 bases and the V segment lost 2 bases, leaving 13 bases of the junction unmatched. The CDR3 spans 17 residues. CDR3 bases: TGTGCCAGCAGCTTAACCCGAGGTCGGGACAGCATCTATGGCTACACCTTC. Amino acid sequence: CASSLTRGRDSIYGYTF.

The chain links TRBV6-1 to TRBJ1-2; 7 positions match TRBD1. Germline V gene sequence: CDR1 MNHNS, CDR2 SASEGT. With V trimmed by 4 bases and J by 6 bases, 14 bases remained unmatched. This CDR3 region has 16 residues. The CDR3 DNA is TGTGCCAGCAGTGTTTTTGAGACAGGGCTCAAGGATGGCTACACCTTC. Encoded protein: CASSVFETGLKDGYTF.

This clonotype was seen a handful of times. The J gene is TRBJ2-7, the V gene TRBV6-6; TRBD2 might be the D (6 bases). The CDR3 runs 13 residues. Germline V gives CDR1 MNHNY, CDR2 SVGAGI (reference sequence). Trimming stripped 6 bases from V and 6 bases from J, with 15 bases between. CDR3 sequence: CASSGGNVGEQYF. The CDR3 coding sequence is TGTGCCAGCAGCGGGGGAAATGTTGGCGAGCAGTACTTC.